A selection of T cell receptor beta chains follows, all from one sample in a study of shared clonotypes between healthy human individuals. Produced via immunoSEQ multiplex PCR; TCRdb's table is partial and in-frame only. The sample has some 2.1 million clones; 85% to 95% are singletons. Material for sequencing was naive CD8+ T cells sorted from blood. The receptors shown here come from a man aged 18 to 29 in good health. Both conserved end residues are part of each CDR3. A D gene is named only where the DNA matches it firmly. Clone size is stated in some rows and not others, as once, few, many or a class when expanded.

cdr3_nt: TGTGCCAGCTCCCAGCCGGGGTACGAGCAGTACTTC
cdr3_aa: CASSQPGYEQYF
j_call: TRBJ2-7
d_call: NA
v_call: TRBV7-6
clone_size: NA

cdr3_nt: TGTGCCAGCAGTTTGACCAACGGCAATCAGCCCCAGCATTTT
cdr3_aa: CASSLTNGNQPQHF
j_call: TRBJ1-5
d_call: NA
v_call: TRBV6-6
clone_size: NA

cdr3_nt: TGTGCCAGCCGACCACGGGACAGCTCTAACTATGGCTACACCTTC
cdr3_aa: CASRPRDSSNYGYTF
j_call: TRBJ1-2
d_call: TRBD1
v_call: TRBV6-1
clone_size: NA

cdr3_nt: TGCGCCAGCAGATTTGACAGGGGCACTGAAGCTTTCTTT
cdr3_aa: CASRFDRGTEAFF
j_call: TRBJ1-1
d_call: TRBD1
v_call: TRBV4-1
clone_size: NA

cdr3_nt: TGTGCCAGCAGTTACCCCCCCGATACGCAGTATTTT
cdr3_aa: CASSYPPDTQYF
j_call: TRBJ2-3
d_call: NA
v_call: TRBV27
clone_size: NA

cdr3_nt: TGTGCCAGCAGCCCCGGGTACGGGGGTTTGAATGAAAAACTGTTTTTT
cdr3_aa: CASSPGYGGLNEKLFF
j_call: TRBJ1-4
d_call: NA
v_call: TRBV11-2
clone_size: NA

cdr3_nt: TGTGCCAGCAGTGAAGGTGGTGGGTATGGCTACACCTTC
cdr3_aa: CASSEGGGYGYTF
j_call: TRBJ1-2
d_call: NA
v_call: TRBV25-1
clone_size: few

cdr3_nt: TGTGCCAGCAGCCCCGGCTCAACTGGGGCCAACGTCCTGACTTTC
cdr3_aa: CASSPGSTGANVLTF
j_call: TRBJ2-6
d_call: NA
v_call: TRBV2
clone_size: NA

cdr3_nt: TGTGCCAGCAGCCCGCAGACAGTTAGCTCCTACAATGAGCAGTTCTTC
cdr3_aa: CASSPQTVSSYNEQFF
j_call: TRBJ2-1
d_call: NA
v_call: TRBV7-6
clone_size: NA

cdr3_nt: TGTGCCAGTAGTATAGCCCGGGGACTAGCGGGGATCAGCTCCTACGAGCAGTACTTC
cdr3_aa: CASSIARGLAGISSYEQYF
j_call: TRBJ2-7
d_call: TRBD2
v_call: TRBV19
clone_size: once

cdr3_nt: TGTGCCAGCAGTTATGCGGGACAGGACTACGAGCAGTACTTC
cdr3_aa: CASSYAGQDYEQYF
j_call: TRBJ2-7
d_call: TRBD1
v_call: TRBV6-6
clone_size: NA

cdr3_nt: TGTGCCAGCAGCCAAAGAGGAATTAGTGAGCAGTTCTTC
cdr3_aa: CASSQRGISEQFF
j_call: TRBJ2-1
d_call: NA
v_call: TRBV13
clone_size: NA

cdr3_nt: TGTGCCAGCGGGACCGGAGGTGAGCAGTTCTTC
cdr3_aa: CASGTGGEQFF
j_call: TRBJ2-1
d_call: NA
v_call: TRBV7-9
clone_size: NA

cdr3_nt: TGTGCCAGCAGTTATGGGTCTGAGCAGTTCTTC
cdr3_aa: CASSYGSEQFF
j_call: TRBJ2-1
d_call: NA
v_call: TRBV6-5
clone_size: NA

cdr3_nt: TGTGCCAGCAGTACCTTGGGGGCCTCCTACGAGCAGTACTTC
cdr3_aa: CASSTLGASYEQYF
j_call: TRBJ2-7
d_call: NA
v_call: TRBV28
clone_size: NA

cdr3_nt: TGTGCCAGCAGTTTAACAGGGGAGGGGATCGAGCAGTACTTC
cdr3_aa: CASSLTGEGIEQYF
j_call: TRBJ2-7
d_call: NA
v_call: TRBV28
clone_size: NA

cdr3_nt: TGTGCCAGCAGCGCAACAGGGGGAGGGACCTACGAGCAGTACTTC
cdr3_aa: CASSATGGGTYEQYF
j_call: TRBJ2-7
d_call: NA
v_call: TRBV9
clone_size: NA

cdr3_nt: TGCGCCAGCAGCCAAGGGGACAGCCGCTCTGGAAACACCATATATTTT
cdr3_aa: CASSQGDSRSGNTIYF
j_call: TRBJ1-3
d_call: TRBD1
v_call: TRBV4-1
clone_size: once

cdr3_nt: TGCGCCAGCAGTCGGGACTCCTCCTACAATGAGCAGTTCTTC
cdr3_aa: CASSRDSSYNEQFF
j_call: TRBJ2-1
d_call: NA
v_call: TRBV10-2
clone_size: NA

cdr3_nt: TGTGCCAGCAGCTTAGCCCTAGCGGGAGGTACCTACAATGAGCAGTTCTTC
cdr3_aa: CASSLALAGGTYNEQFF
j_call: TRBJ2-1
d_call: TRBD2
v_call: TRBV7-6
clone_size: once

cdr3_nt: TGTGCCAGCAGCTTACCTCATGAGAGGCCTGGGTACGAGCAGTACTTC
cdr3_aa: CASSLPHERPGYEQYF
j_call: TRBJ2-7
d_call: NA
v_call: TRBV11-2
clone_size: NA

cdr3_nt: TGTGCCAGCAGTGATCTCGGAGTGGAGGGACAGGGGTCCCACGAGCAGTACTTC
cdr3_aa: CASSDLGVEGQGSHEQYF
j_call: TRBJ2-7
d_call: TRBD1
v_call: TRBV27
clone_size: NA

cdr3_nt: TGTGCCACATCCTCATTACTAGCGGGGGTGGGAGATACGCAGTATTTT
cdr3_aa: CATSSLLAGVGDTQYF
j_call: TRBJ2-3
d_call: TRBD2
v_call: TRBV11-2
clone_size: NA

cdr3_nt: TGTGCCAGCAGTGACGAGACAGCTAACACTGAAGCTTTCTTT
cdr3_aa: CASSDETANTEAFF
j_call: TRBJ1-1
d_call: NA
v_call: TRBV2
clone_size: NA

cdr3_nt: TGCGCCAGCAGCCAAGATTGGCAGGGACTAAGTTCTGGGGCCAACGTCCTGACTTTC
cdr3_aa: CASSQDWQGLSSGANVLTF
j_call: TRBJ2-6
d_call: TRBD2
v_call: TRBV4-3
clone_size: NA

cdr3_nt: TGTGCCAGTAGGGACAGGACAAGGGAAAAACTGTTTTTT
cdr3_aa: CASRDRTREKLFF
j_call: TRBJ1-4
d_call: TRBD1
v_call: TRBV6-5
clone_size: NA

cdr3_nt: TGTGCCAGCTCACCTCCACACTTCTCTAGCACAGATACGCAGTATTTT
cdr3_aa: CASSPPHFSSTDTQYF
j_call: TRBJ2-3
d_call: NA
v_call: TRBV18
clone_size: once

cdr3_nt: TGTGCCAGCAGTTTATTACCCCCTGGCGGATACTACGAGCAGTACTTC
cdr3_aa: CASSLLPPGGYYEQYF
j_call: TRBJ2-7
d_call: NA
v_call: TRBV27
clone_size: NA

cdr3_nt: TGTGCCAGCAGCCCGGACAGGGGGCGGGTGGCTGGAAACACCATATATTTT
cdr3_aa: CASSPDRGRVAGNTIYF
j_call: TRBJ1-3
d_call: TRBD1
v_call: TRBV7-9
clone_size: NA

cdr3_nt: TGTGCCAGCAGCTTAGAGGTTGGGACAGGGAGATACGAGCAGTACTTC
cdr3_aa: CASSLEVGTGRYEQYF
j_call: TRBJ2-7
d_call: TRBD1
v_call: TRBV7-6
clone_size: NA

cdr3_nt: TGTGCCAGCAGCGATTTGCCGAACACTGAAGCTTTCTTT
cdr3_aa: CASSDLPNTEAFF
j_call: TRBJ1-1
d_call: NA
v_call: TRBV7-3
clone_size: NA

cdr3_nt: TGCGCCAGCAGCCACGGGACGGAATATGAAGCTTTCTTT
cdr3_aa: CASSHGTEYEAFF
j_call: TRBJ1-1
d_call: NA
v_call: TRBV5-1
clone_size: once

cdr3_nt: TGTGCCAGCAGCTTCGGGACTTACTACACCGGGGAGCTGTTTTTT
cdr3_aa: CASSFGTYYTGELFF
j_call: TRBJ2-2
d_call: NA
v_call: TRBV5-6
clone_size: NA

cdr3_nt: TGTGCCAGCAGTTACTCGGGGACAGGGATCACAGATACGCAGTATTTT
cdr3_aa: CASSYSGTGITDTQYF
j_call: TRBJ2-3
d_call: TRBD1
v_call: TRBV6-5
clone_size: NA